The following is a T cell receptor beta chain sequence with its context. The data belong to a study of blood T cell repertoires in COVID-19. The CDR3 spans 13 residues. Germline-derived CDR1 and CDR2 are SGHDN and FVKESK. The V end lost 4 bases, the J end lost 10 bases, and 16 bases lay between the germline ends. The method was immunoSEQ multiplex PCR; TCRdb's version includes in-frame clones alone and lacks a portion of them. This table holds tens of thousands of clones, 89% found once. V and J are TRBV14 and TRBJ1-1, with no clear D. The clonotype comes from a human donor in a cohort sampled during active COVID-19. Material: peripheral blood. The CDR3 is CASSPSGVLGAFF. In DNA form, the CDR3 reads TGTGCCAGCAGCCCGAGCGGGGTATTGGGAGCTTTCTTT.